A single sample gave rise to the 21 T cell receptor beta chains below, sequenced in a study of vaccination and CD4 T cells after COVID-19 (dated by TCRdb to 2022 to 2024). The sample's treatment or condition label, decoded: roughly 11-day PBMC culture with coronavirus spike peptide pools or control peptides (ViraFEST assay). The library was obtained by PCR. TCRdb names Illumina iSeq 100 as the instrument used. DNA from cultured CD4+ T cells underwent TCR sequencing with the Oncomine TCR Beta short-read assay at the Johns Hopkins FTIC core. TCRdb passed the public sequencing reads through fastp at Q25 and MiXCR, retaining productive beta sequences. Entries are consolidated by CDR3 protein sequence, retaining the most common genes and DNA. This sample holds around 8,100 distinct CDR3 sequences; around 79% were observed only once. Approximately 15% of the sample goes to the ten largest clones. What these receptors recognize is not known.

Sequencing was done on a sample of CD4+ T cells from blood, cultured in vitro. The receptors were sampled from a human donor who had recovered from COVID-19.

This chain joins TRBV11-3 and TRBJ2-2, with D possibly matching TRBD2 (6 bases). Between the trimmed V and J ends, which lost 2 bases and 0 bases, there was a span of 10 bases. The CDR3 runs 16 residues. Per the germline V gene, CDR1 is SGHNT and CDR2 is YENEEA. CDR3 DNA: TGTGCCAGCAGCTTAATCGCGGGGTCGAACACCGGGGAGCTGTTTTTT. Amino acids: CASSLIAGSNTGELFF.

The chain employs TRBV29-1 and TRBJ1-1, with 11 bases that match TRBD1. CDR3 length: 16 amino acids. Germline CDR1 and CDR2: SQVTM and ANQGSEA. J gave up 6 bases and V 5 bases, and 14 bases lay outside the gene matches. CDR3 sequence: CSVTRTGGVSLSEAFF. CDR3 DNA sequence: TGCAGCGTTACCAGGACAGGGGGCGTTTCTCTTTCTGAAGCTTTCTTT.

Only a few counts were recorded for this clonotype. The chain joins TRBV7-2 to TRBJ2-1, with D possibly called TRBD1 or TRBD2 (5 bases each). V lost 1 base to trimming and J lost 9 bases, with 13 bases between them. CDR1 SGHTA and CDR2 FQGNSA come from the germline V gene. This CDR3 spans 14 amino acids. Here the CDR3 DNA reads TGTGCCAGCAGCTTAGGGGGGTCTCAGGGTGAGCAGTTCTTC. The encoded protein is CASSLGGSQGEQFF.

The chain carries TRBV28 and TRBJ2-7; no clear D gene. This CDR3 spans 12 amino acids. V dropped 5 bases and J dropped 2 bases, with 7 bases sitting between them. The germline CDR1 and CDR2 sequences are MDHEN and SYDVKM. The DNA of the CDR3 is TGTGCCAGCAGTCTCACAGCCTACGAGCAGTACTTC. Protein product: CASSLTAYEQYF.

This chain links TRBV20-1 with TRBJ2-3; 8 bases agree with TRBD2. Germline V gene sequence: CDR1 DFQATT, CDR2 SNEGSKA (reference sequence). J gave up 0 bases and V 1 base, and 3 bases lay outside the gene matches. The CDR3 has 15 amino acids. CDR3 region: CSARVAGLSTDTQYF. CDR3 nucleotides: TGCAGTGCTAGAGTAGCGGGACTTAGCACAGATACGCAGTATTTT.

CDR3 protein: CASRPTTGNTEAFF. The CDR3, as DNA: TGTGCCAGCAGACCGACGACAGGCAACACTGAAGCTTTCTTT. The gene calls are TRBV28 and TRBJ1-1; TRBD1 is a possible D gene (6 bases). CDR1 MDHEN and CDR2 SYDVKM come from the germline V gene. The CDR3 is 14 residues long. V was trimmed by 6 bases and J by 2 bases, leaving 13 bases between them.

The chain has TRBV6-2 or TRBV6-3 and TRBJ1-2, with a tentative D call TRBD1 (6 bases). The CDR3 spans 15 residues. Trimming took 5 bases from V and 4 from J, leaving 17 bases between them. CDR1 and CDR2 from the germline V gene are MNHEY and SVGEGT. The chain's CDR3 is CASSLGQPGLYGYTF. The CDR3 region has the DNA TGTGCCAGCAGTCTTGGACAGCCCGGTCTCTATGGCTACACCTTC.

By sample fraction, this clonotype is medium-sized (0.01 to 0.1%). The J gene is TRBJ2-7, the V gene TRBV6-1; 10 bases map to TRBD1. CDR3 size: 15 residues. Germline V gene sequence: CDR1 MNHNS, CDR2 SASEGT. Trimming removed 6 bases from V and 3 bases from J; junction bases left unmatched: 8. The CDR3 sequence is CASSDRDRGFYEQYF. CDR3 sequence (DNA): TGTGCCAGCAGCGACCGGGACAGGGGTTTCTACGAGCAGTACTTC.

The chain couples TRBV19 to TRBJ1-5; D is undetermined. Trimming stripped 8 bases from V and 3 bases from J, with 14 bases between. Germline CDR1 and CDR2: LNHDA and SQIVND (reference sequence). This CDR3 region has 14 residues. The CDR3 protein is CASSGRRDNQPQHF. CDR3 DNA sequence: TGTGCCAGTTCGGGCAGGCGTGACAATCAGCCCCAGCATTTT.

The rearrangement uses TRBV27 and TRBJ2-1; unclear D gene. The CDR3 consists of 16 residues. Germline CDR1 MNHEY, CDR2 SMNVEV (reference sequence). Trimming pared 4 bases from V and 6 bases from J, leaving 19 bases between. The CDR3 bases are TGTGCCAGCAGTTCCCCGTCCCCCCTTGAGCCCAATGAGCAGTTCTTC. Translation: CASSSPSPLEPNEQFF.

This clonotype was observed a handful of times. The chain uses TRBV6-1 and TRBJ1-6, with 7 positions matching TRBD1. This CDR3 is built from 15 residues. Germline CDR1 is MNHNS and CDR2 is SASEGT. J gave up 3 bases and V 6 bases, and 5 bases lay outside the gene matches. CDR3 loop: CASRRRDSYNSPLHF. In DNA form, the CDR3 reads TGTGCCAGCAGACGAAGGGACAGCTATAATTCACCCCTCCACTTT.

The chain is built from TRBV27 and TRBJ2-1; D is unresolved. The CDR3 covers 13 residues. The V end was cut by 10 bases, the J end by 0 bases, with 10 bases between. CDR1 MNHEY and CDR2 SMNVEV come from the germline V gene (reference sequence). In nucleotides, the CDR3 is TGTGCCAACAGATCCCGCTCCTACAATGAGCAGTTCTTC. It codes for CANRSRSYNEQFF.

This clonotype qualifies as medium-sized (0.01 to 0.1%). V gene TRBV7-9 combines with J gene TRBJ1-1; 7 bases map to TRBD1. The CDR3 length is 12 residues. The V and J ends lost 5 bases and 10 bases, in that order; junction bases with no gene match: 7. Germline assignment: CDR1 SEHNR and CDR2 FQNEAQ (reference sequence). CDR3 protein: CASSPNRQGAFF. The CDR3 DNA follows: TGTGCCAGCAGCCCGAACCGACAGGGAGCTTTCTTT.

The rearrangement uses TRBV11-2 and TRBJ2-3, with 8 bases fitting TRBD1. This CDR3 contains 15 residues. V lost 3 bases, J lost 1 base, and 3 bases stayed unmatched. CDR1 is SGHAT, CDR2 FQNNGV, per germline. CDR3 DNA: TGTGCCAGCAGCTTTGCAGGGGGCGGCACAGATACGCAGTATTTT. Amino acids: CASSFAGGGTDTQYF.

V usage is TRBV28 and J usage is TRBJ2-7; 9 bases line up with TRBD1. Germline CDR1 is MDHEN and CDR2 is SYDVKM. The ends lost 5 bases at V and 3 bases at J; junction bases unmatched: 8. This CDR3 is built from 15 residues. The CDR3 protein is CASSPGQGFFYEQYF. The CDR3 nucleotides are TGTGCCAGCAGTCCGGGACAGGGCTTCTTCTACGAGCAGTACTTC.

The gene calls are TRBV5-1 and TRBJ2-6, with D possibly being TRBD1 (5 bases). The V and J ends lost 0 bases and 3 bases respectively, with 10 bases between them. From germline, CDR1 is SGHRS and CDR2 YFSETQ. The CDR3 is 16 amino acids. As DNA, the CDR3 is TGCGCCAGCAGCTTGGAAAGGGGTGGTGGGGCCAACGTCCTGACTTTC. Its protein product is CASSLERGGGANVLTF.

The chain recombines TRBV10-3 with TRBJ1-5; weak D call: TRBD1 (6 bases). The V and J ends lost 11 bases and 3 bases respectively, with 14 bases between them. The germline V gene has CDR1 ENHRY and CDR2 SYGVKD. The CDR3 runs 13 residues. The DNA for the CDR3 is TGTGCCGTCTCACAGGGTTTCAATCAGCCCCAGCATTTT. Translated: CAVSQGFNQPQHF.

The chain has TRBV6-1 and TRBJ1-5, with 9 positions matching TRBD1. CDR1 is MNHNS and CDR2 is SASEGT in the germline V gene. The J segment lost 7 bases and the V segment lost 2 bases, leaving 12 bases of the junction unmatched. This CDR3 spans 17 amino acids. The CDR3 DNA follows: TGTGCCAGCAGTGAAAGGGGACAGGGAAGAGTTTTCCAGCCCCAGCATTTT. Translating gives CASSERGQGRVFQPQHF.

A single count supports this clonotype. This chain links TRBV7-2 with TRBJ2-7; 7 bases align to TRBD1. CDR1 SGHTA and CDR2 FQGNSA come from the germline V gene. Trimming removed 3 bases from V and 7 bases from J; junction bases left unmatched: 3. This CDR3 has 12 residues. CDR3 amino acids: CASSLTGLEQYF. For the CDR3, the DNA is TGTGCCAGCAGCTTGACAGGGCTAGAGCAGTACTTC.

The rearrangement links TRBV19 to TRBJ2-2; D perhaps matches TRBD1 (5 bases). The CDR3 runs 13 residues. The ends were cut back, 6 bases at V and 4 bases at J, with 9 bases in the middle. The germline V gene has CDR1 LNHDA and CDR2 SQIVND (reference sequence). In DNA, the CDR3 is TGTGCCAGTAGCAATAGGGGCACCGGGGAGCTGTTTTTT. Translation: CASSNRGTGELFF.

This chain connects TRBV20-1 to TRBJ2-5; 9 positions match TRBD2. V dropped 1 base and J dropped 5; count of bases not matched to a gene: 8. CDR1 and CDR2 (germline): DFQATT, SNEGSKA (reference sequence). There are 15 residues in the CDR3. The CDR3 DNA reads as TGCAGTGCTAGAGTAGAGCGGGAGGCGGGGGAGACCCAGTACTTC. This encodes CSARVEREAGETQYF.